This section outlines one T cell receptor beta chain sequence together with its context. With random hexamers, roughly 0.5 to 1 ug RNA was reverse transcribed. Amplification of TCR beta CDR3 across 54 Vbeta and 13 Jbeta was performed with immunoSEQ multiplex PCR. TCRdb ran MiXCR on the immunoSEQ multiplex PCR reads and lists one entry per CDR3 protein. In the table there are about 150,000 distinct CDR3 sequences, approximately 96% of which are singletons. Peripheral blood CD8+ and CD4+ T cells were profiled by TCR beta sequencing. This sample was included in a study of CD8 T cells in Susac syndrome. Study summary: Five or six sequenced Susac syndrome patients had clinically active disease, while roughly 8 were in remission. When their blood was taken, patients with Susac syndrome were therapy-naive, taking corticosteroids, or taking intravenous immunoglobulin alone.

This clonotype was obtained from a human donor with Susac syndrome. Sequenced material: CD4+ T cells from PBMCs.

CDR3 DNA sequence: TGTGCCAGCAGCCCGGGACAGATCCCCAGGGACACAGATACGCAGTATTTT. It yields the protein CASSPGQIPRDTDTQYF. V usage is TRBV11-2 and J usage is TRBJ2-3; 7 nucleotides line up with TRBD1. V gave up 5 bases and J gave up 2 bases; unmatched junction bases: 13. The CDR3 totals 17 residues. CDR1 and CDR2 (germline): SGHAT, FQNNGV.